Listed below are T cell receptor beta chains from one sample, sequenced in a study of blood T cell repertoires in COVID-19. Assay used: immunoSEQ multiplex PCR; TCRdb lists only in-frame clones, some missing. The sample has 100,000 to 150,000 clones, about four fifths seen once. Sequenced: peripheral blood. These receptors came from a woman aged 50 to 65 with acute or convalescent COVID-19. CDR3s include the opening cysteine and the closing phenylalanine or tryptophan. The D gene is left open where the match is weak. Clone size is given for some rows only: seen once, a few or many times, or a class if the clone is expanded.

d_gene	abundance	v_gene	j_gene	CDR3aa	CDR3nt
-	-	TRBV28	TRBJ2-6	CASSSTSGTGANVLTF	TGTGCCAGCAGCTCCACGTCAGGGACTGGGGCCAACGTCCTGACTTTC
-	-	TRBV6-6	TRBJ2-7	CASSQPTGSIPFSYEQYF	TGTGCCAGCAGTCAACCGACAGGCTCTATCCCCTTCTCCTACGAGCAGTACTTC
-	-	TRBV5-1	TRBJ2-2	CASSPVGLRELFF	TGCGCCAGCAGCCCAGTTGGGCTGAGGGAGCTGTTTTTT
-	-	TRBV21-1	TRBJ1-2	CASSKVGDSGGDGYTF	TGTGCCAGCAGCAAAGTAGGAGACAGCGGGGGCGATGGCTACACCTTC
TRBD1	-	TRBV5-8	TRBJ2-7	CASSWGDRSYEQYF	TGTGCCAGCAGCTGGGGGGACAGGTCCTACGAGCAGTACTTC
TRBD2	-	TRBV3-1/TRBV3-2	TRBJ2-6	CASSQKGLAGAGANVLTF	TGTGCCAGCAGCCAAAAAGGGCTAGCGGGAGCTGGGGCCAACGTCCTGACTTTC
-	-	TRBV2	TRBJ2-1	CASRDTAYNEQFF	TGTGCCAGCAGGGACACGGCCTACAATGAGCAGTTCTTC
TRBD2	-	TRBV10-1	TRBJ2-7	CASKASLAGYEQYF	TGCGCCAGCAAAGCATCCCTAGCGGGGTACGAGCAGTACTTC
-	-	TRBV5-6	TRBJ1-2	CASSLGQVFYGYTF	TGTGCCAGCAGCTTGGGGCAGGTCTTCTATGGCTACACCTTC
TRBD1	-	TRBV29-1	TRBJ1-2	CSVEALGQERGYTF	TGCAGCGTTGAAGCCTTGGGACAGGAGCGGGGCTACACCTTC
-	-	TRBV5-3	TRBJ1-6	CARSCSPDIINSPLHF	TGTGCCAGAAGCTGTAGTCCCGATATAATAAATTCACCCCTCCACTTT
-	-	TRBV18	TRBJ1-5	CASSTSGTKNQPQHF	TGTGCCAGCTCGACTAGCGGGACAAAGAATCAGCCCCAGCATTTT
-	once	TRBV19	TRBJ2-2	CASSIESGVSGELFF	TGTGCCAGTAGTATAGAATCAGGGGTTTCCGGGGAGCTGTTTTTT
TRBD1	-	TRBV10-3	TRBJ1-5	CAIRDREGNQPQHF	TGTGCCATCAGGGACAGGGAGGGCAATCAGCCCCAGCATTTT
-	-	TRBV2	TRBJ1-5	CASTGFPNQPQHF	TGTGCCAGCACCGGGTTTCCCAATCAGCCCCAGCATTTT
TRBD1	-	TRBV5-6	TRBJ2-2	CASSFTGGGIPGELFF	TGTGCCAGCAGCTTCACAGGGGGCGGGATCCCCGGGGAGCTGTTTTTT
-	-	TRBV6-5	TRBJ1-2	CVSSFDRVNYGYTF	TGTGTCAGCAGTTTCGACAGAGTCAACTATGGCTACACCTTC
-	-	TRBV14	TRBJ1-6	CASSQDRSRSALHF	TGTGCCAGCAGCCAAGATCGGTCCCGATCTGCCCTCCACTTT
TRBD1	-	TRBV7-2	TRBJ2-3	CASSPRRTGGRDTQYF	TGTGCCAGCAGCCCCAGAAGGACAGGGGGTAGAGATACGCAGTATTTT
TRBD2	-	TRBV24-1	TRBJ2-2	CATSDREGTTITGELFF	TGTGCCACCAGTGACCGGGAGGGGACTACAATCACCGGGGAGCTGTTTTTT
-	-	TRBV2	TRBJ1-5	CASSEIQGNQPQHF	TGTGCCAGCAGTGAAATACAGGGCAATCAGCCCCAGCATTTT
-	-	TRBV7-3	TRBJ1-6	CASSPLGGEDSPLHF	TGTGCCAGCAGCCCTCTGGGGGGGGAGGATTCACCCCTCCACTTT
TRBD1	-	TRBV18	TRBJ1-2	CASSPPGGQGGNYGYTF	TGTGCCAGCTCACCACCTGGGGGACAGGGCGGGAACTATGGCTACACCTTC
-	-	TRBV4-2	TRBJ1-6	CASSQETGENSPLHF	TGTGCCAGCAGCCAAGAGACAGGTGAGAATTCACCCCTCCACTTT
-	-	TRBV28	TRBJ1-5	CASRSYRAINQPQHF	TGTGCCAGCAGGTCGTACAGGGCCATCAATCAGCCCCAGCATTTT
-	few	TRBV5-6	TRBJ1-2	CASSFSESGYTF	TGTGCCAGCAGCTTCTCGGAGTCAGGCTACACCTTC
TRBD2	-	TRBV6-4	TRBJ2-1	CASSAGLAGGRSYNEQFF	TGTGCCAGCAGCGCGGGACTAGCGGGGGGCCGCTCCTACAATGAGCAGTTCTTC
-	-	TRBV6-6	TRBJ2-7	CASSYARESYEQYF	TGTGCCAGCAGTTATGCCAGGGAAAGCTACGAGCAGTACTTC
-	-	TRBV18	TRBJ1-1	CASSPPGDAEAFF	TGTGCCAGCTCACCACCCGGGGATGCTGAAGCTTTCTTT
TRBD1	-	TRBV3-1/TRBV3-2	TRBJ1-4	CASSRSRTGGEKLFF	TGTGCCAGCAGCCGATCCCGGACAGGGGGTGAAAAACTGTTTTTT
TRBD2	-	TRBV12-5	TRBJ2-1	CASGLGTSGVNNEQFF	TGTGCTAGTGGTTTGGGGACTAGCGGGGTCAACAATGAGCAGTTCTTC
TRBD2	-	TRBV24-1	TRBJ2-1	CATSRGWRGDYNEQFF	TGTGCCACCAGTAGGGGGTGGCGGGGGGACTACAATGAGCAGTTCTTC
-	-	TRBV10-1	TRBJ2-1	CASSDGLYNEQFF	TGCGCCAGCAGCGACGGACTCTACAATGAGCAGTTCTTC
-	-	TRBV24-1	TRBJ1-1	CATRDRNTEAFF	TGTGCCACCAGGGACAGAAACACTGAAGCTTTCTTT
-	-	TRBV5-1	TRBJ2-1	CASSLGASNEQFF	TGCGCCAGCAGCTTGGGTGCGTCCAATGAGCAGTTCTTC
-	-	TRBV29-1	TRBJ2-1	CSVATTVVGEQFF	TGCAGCGTTGCGACGACAGTGGTGGGTGAGCAGTTCTTC
-	-	TRBV4-2	TRBJ2-7	CASSQATGDSYEQYF	TGTGCCAGCAGCCAAGCGACAGGTGACTCCTACGAGCAGTACTTC
-	-	TRBV5-1	TRBJ1-1	CASSLAYDTEAFF	TGCGCCAGCAGCTTGGCCTATGACACTGAAGCTTTCTTT
-	once	TRBV29-1	TRBJ2-1	CSVEDKARSDNEQFF	TGCAGCGTTGAAGATAAGGCGCGCAGCGACAATGAGCAGTTCTTC
-	-	TRBV30	TRBJ1-4	CAWSEPIGTTNEKLFF	TGTGCCTGGAGTGAACCGATCGGGACAACTAATGAAAAACTGTTTTTT
-	-	TRBV7-2	TRBJ1-6	CASSLQGSSYNSPLHF	TGTGCCAGCAGCCTCCAGGGGAGCTCCTATAATTCACCCCTCCACTTT
-	-	TRBV5-6	TRBJ2-2	CASSFGQGGKTGELFF	TGTGCCAGCAGCTTCGGACAGGGAGGGAAGACCGGGGAGCTGTTTTTT
TRBD1	-	TRBV5-1	TRBJ1-2	CASSLGDRVLGYTF	TGCGCCAGCAGCTTGGGGGACAGGGTCTTAGGCTACACCTTC
-	-	TRBV12-3/TRBV12-4	TRBJ2-1	CASTPVRGNEQFF	TGTGCCAGCACCCCCGTCCGAGGTAATGAGCAGTTCTTC
TRBD2	-	TRBV5-1	TRBJ2-3	CASSSRTSGGQVPDTQYF	TGCGCCAGCAGCTCGCGGACTAGCGGGGGGCAGGTCCCGGATACGCAGTATTTT
-	-	TRBV12-3/TRBV12-4	TRBJ1-2	CASSLQGNYGYTF	TGTGCCAGCAGTTTACAGGGTAACTATGGCTACACCTTC
-	-	TRBV2	TRBJ1-1	CASSVATGTFF	-